The present T cell receptor (beta chain) was sequenced within a study of T-cell memory formation after mild COVID-19 listed by TCRdb under 2021. The study in broad terms: Most TCR sequence clusters were specific to one of the two donors. Two young, previously healthy adult volunteers, one female and one male, were included in the cohort. In a couple of donors, T-cell clones that expanded and contracted after mild COVID-19 were followed by sequencing TCRalpha and TCRbeta repertoires longitudinally.

Sequencing instrument: Illumina NovaSeq 6000. TCRalpha and TCRbeta cDNA libraries were constructed by 5'RACE with constant-segment primers, with sample barcodes and unique molecular identifiers being introduced. RNA was extracted from every sample with Trizol reagent. Libraries were amplified in two PCR steps, with a second sample barcode and Illumina TruSeq adapters added in the second step. Sequencing of the libraries was done on an Illumina NovaSeq, producing 2 x 150 bp paired-end reads. In the paper's pipeline: Demultiplexing of reads and collapsing into UMI-guided consensus sequences were performed with migec v1.2.7. Using mixcr v2.1.11, UMI consensuses were aligned to TRA and TRB V and J templates and then assembled into clonotypes. Clonotypes were classified as expanded or contracted when called significant by both edgeR and NoisET, with noise models trained on biological replicates. For edgeR calls, the cutoffs were a false discovery rate-adjusted p below 0.01 and a log2 fold-change threshold of 1. As an exploratory analysis of dynamics, max-normalized trajectories of the 1000 most abundant clonotypes were examined by PCA with hierarchical clustering. Separately sequenced CD4+ and CD8+ repertoires were used to assign the CD4 or CD8 phenotype of responding clones. TCRdb trimmed the raw reads at Q25, called clones with MiXCR and kept productive beta chains. When rows share a CDR3 protein, they turn into one entry using the most common DNA and genes. TCRdb's processing, not the study's, gives the V and J calls here. This sample comprises roughly 89,000 distinct CDR3 sequences, approximately 13% of them detected only once. About 28% of the sample comes from the top ten.

General conclusions and limits of the study: Some responding clones were detected in pre-infection memory, suggesting pre-existing cross-reactive memory T cells joined the SARS-CoV-2 response. Contracting CD4+ clones were located mainly in the CM and EM memory subsets, whereas CD8+ clones were found to be enriched in EMRA. From day 15 to 85, contracting clones showed balanced CD4/CD8 phenotypes, whereas a second wave of clones that expanded from day 15 to 37 leaned towards CD4+. The study covered only two mild cases, and larger cohorts including severe cases with pre-infection samples were considered necessary. SARS-CoV-2 specificity was not confirmed for the second-wave clones peaking on day 37.

Ficoll-Paque density gradient centrifugation was the method used to isolate PBMCs. CDR1 and CDR2 are drawn from the germline V gene: SNHLY, FYNNEI. V lost 7 bases and J lost 7 bases, and the count of bases not matched to a germline gene is 6. Including cysteine and phenylalanine, the CDR3 has 14 amino acids. Only the CDR3 part of the read is kept: 42 bases, read in frame from the first base. On this clonotype itself: Its antigen is not yet known. No quality values exist for individual bases; no much larger clone is one base distant.

The chain is made from TRBV2 and TRBJ2-2; 10 middle bases align to TRBD1. The TCR originated in an adult woman who had mild COVID-19 (a few samples of this study predate the infection). The sample titles of this study are shuffled in the database, so cell type and time point are left out; the donor was told from shared clones. Sequenced material: PBMCs or a T cell subset sorted from them (not recorded which). CDR3 region: CASTRTGGNGELFF. The sequenced DNA: TGTGCCAGCACGAGGACAGGGGGTAACGGGGAGCTGTTTTTT.